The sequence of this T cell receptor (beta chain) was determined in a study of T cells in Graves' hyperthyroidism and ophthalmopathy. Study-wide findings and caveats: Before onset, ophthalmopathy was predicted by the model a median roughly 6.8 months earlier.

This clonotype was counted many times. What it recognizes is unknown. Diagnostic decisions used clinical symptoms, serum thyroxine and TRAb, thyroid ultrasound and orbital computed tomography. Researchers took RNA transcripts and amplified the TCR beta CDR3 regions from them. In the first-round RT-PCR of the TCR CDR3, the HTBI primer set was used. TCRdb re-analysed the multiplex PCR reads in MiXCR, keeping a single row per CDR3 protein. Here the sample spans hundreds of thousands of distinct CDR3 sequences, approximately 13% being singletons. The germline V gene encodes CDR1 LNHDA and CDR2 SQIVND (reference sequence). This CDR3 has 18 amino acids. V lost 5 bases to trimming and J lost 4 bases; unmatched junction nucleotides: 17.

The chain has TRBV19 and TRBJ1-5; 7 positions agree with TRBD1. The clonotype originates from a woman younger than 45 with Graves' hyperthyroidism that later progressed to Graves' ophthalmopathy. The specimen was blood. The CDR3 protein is CASSFVSLRQGGNQPQHF. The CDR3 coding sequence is TGTGCCAGTAGTTTCGTCTCTCTTCGACAGGGAGGGAATCAGCCCCAGCATTTT.